The source of this T cell receptor (beta chain) is a study of identical twins. A single record per CDR3 protein comes from TCRdb applying MiXCR to the 5' RACE reads. The table has a few hundred thousand distinct CDR3 sequences, roughly an eighth seen once. Germline V gene sequence: CDR1 SGHTA, CDR2 FQGNSA. CDR3 length equals 14 residues. Trimming took 1 base from V and 2 from J, leaving 8 bases between them. These data were likewise used in another study, on yellow fever vaccine responses in identical twins.

Sample: CD4+ T cells sorted from blood. The receptor's source is a woman under 30 in good health. The chain links TRBV7-2 to TRBJ1-2, with no clear D. The DNA of the CDR3 is TGTGCCAGCAGCTTAGATGCGGTGAACTATGGCTACACCTTC. Protein: CASSLDAVNYGYTF.